This is a list of T cell receptor beta chains from one sample in a study of blood T cell repertoires in COVID-19. Profiling relied on immunoSEQ multiplex PCR, and the TCRdb table lists in-frame clones only, not all of them. The table has tens of thousands of clones, roughly three quarters seen once. Sequencing input: peripheral blood. The origin of the receptors is a man in his 70s with acute or convalescent COVID-19. Both conserved end residues are part of each CDR3. A D gene is named only where the DNA matches it firmly. Expanded clones are given a class, and other clones once, few, many or no size at all.

j_call: TRBJ1-5; v_call: TRBV7-9; clone_size: few; d_call: TRBD1; cdr3_aa: CASSPSQGYSNQPQHF; cdr3_nt: TGTGCCAGCAGCCCGTCACAGGGGTATAGCAATCAGCCCCAGCATTTT
j_call: TRBJ2-4; v_call: TRBV18; clone_size: .; d_call: .; cdr3_aa: CASSPSQGPAKNIQYF; cdr3_nt: TGTGCCAGCTCCCCTTCTCAGGGTCCAGCCAAAAACATTCAGTACTTC
j_call: TRBJ2-3; v_call: TRBV6-6; clone_size: .; d_call: TRBD2; cdr3_aa: CASRRTSGTDTQYF; cdr3_nt: TGTGCCAGCAGGCGGACTAGCGGCACAGATACGCAGTATTTT
j_call: TRBJ1-2; v_call: TRBV28; clone_size: .; d_call: TRBD1; cdr3_aa: CASSSGQGRNYGYTF; cdr3_nt: TGTGCCAGCAGTTCTGGACAGGGGAGGAACTATGGCTACACCTTC
j_call: TRBJ1-1; v_call: TRBV7-2; clone_size: once; d_call: .; cdr3_aa: CASSPPGPEAFF; cdr3_nt: TGTGCCAGCAGTCCCCCAGGGCCTGAAGCTTTCTTT
j_call: TRBJ1-3; v_call: TRBV18; clone_size: .; d_call: .; cdr3_aa: CASSRGGPDSGNTIYF; cdr3_nt: TGTGCCAGCTCAAGAGGAGGCCCCGACTCTGGAAACACCATATATTTT
j_call: TRBJ1-2; v_call: TRBV18; clone_size: .; d_call: .; cdr3_aa: CASSPPNSYGYTF; cdr3_nt: TGTGCCAGCTCACCACCCAACAGCTATGGCTACACCTTC
j_call: TRBJ2-5; v_call: TRBV11-3; clone_size: few; d_call: .; cdr3_aa: CASSPGGRETQYF; cdr3_nt: TGTGCCAGCAGCCCGGGGGGCAGAGAGACCCAGTACTTC
j_call: TRBJ2-1; v_call: TRBV6-2/TRBV6-3; clone_size: .; d_call: TRBD2; cdr3_aa: CASSYSLLAGGYNEQFF; cdr3_nt: TGTGCCAGCAGTTACTCACTACTAGCGGGAGGCTACAATGAGCAGTTCTTC
j_call: TRBJ1-2; v_call: TRBV7-2; clone_size: .; d_call: .; cdr3_aa: CASSPLGTGGAYYGYTF; cdr3_nt: TGTGCCAGCAGCCCATTAGGAACCGGCGGGGCTTACTATGGCTACACCTTC
j_call: TRBJ2-5; v_call: TRBV6-1; clone_size: .; d_call: .; cdr3_aa: CASSERPGLPETQYF; cdr3_nt: TGTGCCAGCAGTGAACGTCCAGGTCTGCCAGAGACCCAGTACTTC
j_call: TRBJ2-5; v_call: TRBV5-1; clone_size: .; d_call: TRBD2; cdr3_aa: CASSLGLAAMVRETQYF; cdr3_nt: TGCGCCAGCAGCTTGGGGCTAGCGGCTATGGTGAGAGAGACCCAGTACTTC
j_call: TRBJ1-5; v_call: TRBV19; clone_size: .; d_call: .; cdr3_aa: CASSIQGTRSNQPQHF; cdr3_nt: TGTGCCAGTAGTATACAGGGGACGAGGAGCAATCAGCCCCAGCATTTT